This T cell receptor beta chain was found in a study of blood T cell repertoires in COVID-19. Profiled with immunoSEQ multiplex PCR; TCRdb holds only in-frame clones, not every one. The data show 210,000 or so clones, roughly 87% seen once. Germline assignment: CDR1 SNHLY and CDR2 FYNNEI. The CDR3 spans 11 residues. V was cut by 5 bases and J by 7 bases, with 9 bases left in between. The J gene is TRBJ2-7, the V gene TRBV2, with unresolved D. Sequencing used peripheral blood. The TCR was taken from a middle-aged man with active or convalescent COVID-19. CDR3 amino acids: CASSYSVEQYF. The CDR3 DNA reads TGTGCCAGCAGTTACTCCGTGGAGCAGTACTTC.